The source of this T cell receptor beta chain is a study of cytomegalovirus exposure and HLA in healthy donors. Looked up from germline, CDR1 is SGHVS and CDR2 is FQNEAQ. V lost 5 bases to trimming and J lost 11 bases; unmatched junction nucleotides: 13. The CDR3 has 14 residues. The PCR had 60 Vbeta and 13 Jbeta primers. Clones were sequenced by immunoSEQ multiplex PCR, and TCRdb holds only the in-frame ones, with some missing. Of about 120,000 clones listed, 80% are singletons. With regard to this clone: As yet, its antigen is unknown.

Study-wide results and limits: For presence/absence analyses, sequencing depth was assumed to be roughly uniform across donors. Differences between HLA loci emerged in a later analysis of TCR association rates, with DRB1 most and HLA-C fewest.

This rearrangement joins TRBV7-8 to TRBJ1-1; 8 bases are shared with TRBD1. The TCR comes from a female donor in good health and CMV-seropositive. The sequencing sample was made of PBMCs. The CDR3 protein is CASSAYRGQGRAFF. For the CDR3, the DNA is TGTGCCAGCAGCGCCTATCGTGGACAGGGACGCGCTTTCTTT.